This TCR beta chain was documented in a study of blood T cells in healthy people across ages. Study-wide results and limits: More naive CD4+ cells and higher diversity were found in long-lived than in aged donors. Older individuals had lower TCR beta diversity per million T cells (the decline was roughly linear).

Comment on this clonotype: Its antigen is not known. Since a much larger clone is just one base distant, this may be a read error.

The authors ran a second PCR of roughly 6 to 12 cycles using a sample-barcoded 5' primer and a J-beta primer mix. TCRdb independently ran MiXCR on the 5' RACE reads; one entry per CDR3 protein. Of 1.5 million to 2 million distinct CDR3 sequences in the sample, 28% are singletons; the top ten hold roughly 8.2%. There were healthy Caucasian individuals from Russia, aged about 6 to 100, serving as donors. Every sample gave at least 6 micrograms of total RNA when it was extracted. Germline assignment: CDR1 SGHTA and CDR2 FQGNSA. The CDR3 has 13 amino acids. The receptor was derived from a woman aged 25-40 years in good health. The gene calls are TRBV7-2 and TRBJ2-1; TRBD2 might be the D (6 bases). Sequencing used blood. The CDR3 is CAGSLADYDEQFF. Written as DNA, the CDR3 is TGTGCCGGCAGCTTAGCGGATTACGATGAGCAGTTCTTC. Complete variable domain (other parts from reference TRBV7-2 and TRBJ2-1): GAGVSQSPSNKVTEKGKDVELRCDPISGHTALYWYRQSLGQGLEFLIYFQGNSAPDKSGLPSDRFSAERTGGSVSTLTIQRTQQEDSAVYLCAGSLADYDEQFFGPGTRLTVL.